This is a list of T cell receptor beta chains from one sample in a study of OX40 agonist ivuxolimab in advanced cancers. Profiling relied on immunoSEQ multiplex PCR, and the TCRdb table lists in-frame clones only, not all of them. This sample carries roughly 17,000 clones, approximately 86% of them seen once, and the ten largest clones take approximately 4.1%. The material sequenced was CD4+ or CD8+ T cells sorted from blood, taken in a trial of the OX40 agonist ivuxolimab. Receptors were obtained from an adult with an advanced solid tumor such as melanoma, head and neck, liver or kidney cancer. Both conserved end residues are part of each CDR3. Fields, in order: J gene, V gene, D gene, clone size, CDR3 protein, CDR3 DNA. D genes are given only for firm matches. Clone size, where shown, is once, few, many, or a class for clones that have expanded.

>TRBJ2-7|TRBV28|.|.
CASSLPSGEQYF
TGTGCCAGCAGTTTACCCTCGGGGGAGCAGTACTTC
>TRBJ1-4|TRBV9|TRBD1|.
CASSVGGRTGGRTNEKLFF
TGTGCCAGCAGCGTCGGTGGTCGGACAGGGGGTAGGACTAATGAAAAACTGTTTTTT
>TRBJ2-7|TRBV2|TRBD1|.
CASKADRVDEQYF
TGTGCCAGCAAGGCAGACAGGGTTGATGAGCAGTACTTC
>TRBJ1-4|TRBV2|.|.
CASSVRGINEKLFF
TGTGCCAGCAGTGTCCGGGGGATTAATGAAAAACTGTTTTTT
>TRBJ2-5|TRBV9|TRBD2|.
CASSPGLAGQETQYF
TGTGCCAGCAGCCCAGGACTAGCGGGGCAAGAGACCCAGTACTTC
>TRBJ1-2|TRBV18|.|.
CASSSPNYGYTF
TGTGCCAGCTCAAGTCCCAACTATGGCTACACCTTC
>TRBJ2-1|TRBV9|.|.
CASSTGLYNEQFF
TGTGCCAGCAGCACCGGACTGTACAATGAGCAGTTCTTC
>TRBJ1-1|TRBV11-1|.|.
CASSRDARNTEAFF
TGTGCCAGCAGCCGGGACGCCCGGAACACTGAAGCTTTCTTT
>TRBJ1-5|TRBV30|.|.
CAWSEGAVNQPQHF
TGTGCCTGGAGTGAAGGGGCCGTTAATCAGCCCCAGCATTTT
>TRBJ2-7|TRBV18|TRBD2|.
CASSPGTSGGSYEQYF
TGTGCCAGCTCCCCCGGGACTAGCGGGGGTTCCTACGAGCAGTACTTC
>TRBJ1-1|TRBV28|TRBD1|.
CASILQGGRNTEAFF
TGTGCCAGCATCCTACAAGGGGGCCGGAACACTGAAGCTTTCTTT
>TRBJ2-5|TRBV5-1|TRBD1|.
CASSALGTGQETQYF
TGCGCCAGCAGCGCCCTTGGGACAGGGCAAGAGACCCAGTACTTC
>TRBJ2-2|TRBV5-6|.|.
CASSRQLPGELFF
TGTGCCAGCAGCCGGCAGCTACCAGGGGAGCTGTTTTTT
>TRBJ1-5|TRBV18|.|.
CASSPSGATGNQPQHF
TGTGCCAGCTCACCATCTGGGGCGACTGGCAATCAGCCCCAGCATTTT
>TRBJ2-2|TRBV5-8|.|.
CASSLFLGSGELFF
TGTGCCAGCAGCTTATTTCTCGGGTCCGGGGAGCTGTTTTTT
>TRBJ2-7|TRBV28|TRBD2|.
CASSNGLAGGYEQYF
TGTGCCAGCAGTAATGGACTAGCGGGAGGTTACGAGCAGTACTTC
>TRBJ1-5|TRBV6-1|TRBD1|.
CASRTGGRSNQPQHF
TGTGCCAGCAGGACAGGGGGAAGGAGCAATCAGCCCCAGCATTTT
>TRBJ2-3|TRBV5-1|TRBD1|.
CASSSQGDTNRGDTQYF
TGCGCCAGCAGCTCCCAGGGGGACACTAATCGGGGAGATACGCAGTATTTT
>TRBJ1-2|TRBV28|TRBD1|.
CASSLTGTGDLGYGYTF
TGTGCCAGCAGTCTCACCGGGACAGGGGATTTAGGCTATGGCTACACCTTC
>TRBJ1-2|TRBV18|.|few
CASSPDRSYGYTF
TGTGCCAGCTCACCAGACAGGAGTTATGGCTACACCTTC
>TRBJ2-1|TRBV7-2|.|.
CASSSARIGYNEQFF
TGTGCCAGCAGCTCGGCTAGAATAGGCTACAATGAGCAGTTCTTC
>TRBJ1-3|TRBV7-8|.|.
CASSTLSGFSGNTIYF
TGTGCCAGCAGCACCCTCTCGGGGTTCTCTGGAAACACCATATATTTT
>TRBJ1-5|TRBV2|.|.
CASSDVDRAGQPQHF
TGTGCCAGCAGTGACGTTGACCGGGCAGGTCAGCCCCAGCATTTT
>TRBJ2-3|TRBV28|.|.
CASRSSTPGRGTQYF
TGTGCCAGCAGATCCAGCACACCCGGTCGAGGTACGCAGTATTTT
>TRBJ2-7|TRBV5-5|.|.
CASSHRTYEQYF
TGTGCCAGCAGCCACAGAACCTACGAGCAGTACTTC
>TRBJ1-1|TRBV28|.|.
CASSSRGGTEAFF
TGTGCCAGCAGTAGCCGGGGGGGGACTGAAGCTTTCTTT
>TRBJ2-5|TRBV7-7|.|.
CASSSGRSSQETQYF
TGTGCCAGCAGCTCGGGACGGAGCAGCCAAGAGACCCAGTACTTC
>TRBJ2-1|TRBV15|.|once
CATSRAPGQRNEQFF
TGTGCCACCAGCAGAGCTCCGGGACAACGAAATGAGCAGTTCTTC
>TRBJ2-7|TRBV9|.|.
CASSVNRVTYEQYF
TGTGCCAGCAGCGTTAACAGGGTTACCTACGAGCAGTACTTC
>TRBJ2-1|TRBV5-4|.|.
CASSGDSGPYNEQFF
TGTGCCAGCAGCGGTGATAGCGGACCCTACAATGAGCAGTTCTTC
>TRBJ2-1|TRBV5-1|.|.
CASSLVAGTRNEQFF
TGCGCCAGCAGCTTGGTAGCAGGCACGAGGAATGAGCAGTTCTTC
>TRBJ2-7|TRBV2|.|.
CASSDRRSYEQYF
TGTGCCAGCAGTGACCGTCGCTCCTACGAGCAGTACTTC
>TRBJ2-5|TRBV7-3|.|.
CASSLGGQEAQYF
TGTGCCAGCAGCTTAGGCGGCCAAGAGGCCCAGTACTTC
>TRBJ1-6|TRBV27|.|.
CASSIPNSPLHF
TGTGCCAGCTCCATTCCGAATTCACCCCTCCACTTT
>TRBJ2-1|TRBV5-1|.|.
CASSLDRREQFF
TGCGCCAGCAGCTTGGATCGAAGGGAGCAGTTCTTC
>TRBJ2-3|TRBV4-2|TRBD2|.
CASSKTSGSSYTQYF
TGTGCCAGCAGCAAGACTAGCGGGAGTTCTTATACGCAGTATTTT
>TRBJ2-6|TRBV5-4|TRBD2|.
CASTPKVGGSSSGANVLTF
TGTGCCAGCACCCCGAAGGTGGGCGGGAGTAGCTCTGGGGCCAACGTCCTGACTTTC
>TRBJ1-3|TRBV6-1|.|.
CASRDARSGNTIYF
TGTGCCAGCAGAGACGCTCGCTCTGGAAACACCATATATTTT
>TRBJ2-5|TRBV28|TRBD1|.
CASSQRTGGFGETQYF
TGTGCCAGCAGCCAGAGGACAGGGGGCTTTGGGGAGACCCAGTACTTC
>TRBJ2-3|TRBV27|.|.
CASSPDIITDTQYF
TGTGCCAGCAGCCCGGACATAATCACAGATACGCAGTATTTT
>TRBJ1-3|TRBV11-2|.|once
CASSSHPGSSGNTIYF
TGTGCCAGCAGCTCCCACCCCGGGAGCTCTGGAAACACCATATATTTT
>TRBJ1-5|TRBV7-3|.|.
CASSLTGKDQPQHF
TGTGCCAGCAGCTTAACAGGGAAGGATCAGCCCCAGCATTTT
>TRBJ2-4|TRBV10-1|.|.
CASSESPTSKNIQYF
TGCGCCAGCAGTGAGTCCCCGACTAGCAAAAACATTCAGTACTTC
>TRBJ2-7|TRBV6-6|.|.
CASSYSGGGEQYF
TGTGCCAGCAGTTACTCGGGCGGTGGGGAGCAGTACTTC
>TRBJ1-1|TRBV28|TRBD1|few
CASSFGTGRFSFMNTEAFF
TGTGCCAGCAGTTTCGGGACAGGTCGCTTTTCCTTCATGAACACTGAAGCTTTCTTT
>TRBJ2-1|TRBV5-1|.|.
CASSLSGGGEQFF
TGCGCCAGCAGCTTGTCAGGGGGAGGTGAGCAGTTCTTC
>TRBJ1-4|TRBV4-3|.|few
CASSQDQGQGLFF
TGCGCCAGCAGCCAAGATCAGGGTCAAGGACTGTTTTTT
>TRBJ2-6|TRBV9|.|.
CASSVTTGDSGANVLTF
TGTGCCAGCAGCGTGACCACGGGGGACTCTGGGGCCAACGTCCTGACTTTC
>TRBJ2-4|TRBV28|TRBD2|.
CASSSPGLAGVRIQYF
TGTGCCAGCAGCTCTCCGGGACTAGCGGGAGTTCGGATTCAGTACTTC
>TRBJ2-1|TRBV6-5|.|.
CASFQGFEQFF
TGTGCCAGCTTCCAGGGATTTGAGCAGTTCTTC
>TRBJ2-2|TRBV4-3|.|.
CASSRKRDGELFF
TGCGCCAGCAGCCGTAAAAGGGACGGGGAGCTGTTTTTT
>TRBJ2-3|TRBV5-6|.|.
CASSVGQNTDTQYF
TGTGCCAGCAGCGTCGGACAAAACACAGATACGCAGTATTTT